These 3 T cell receptor beta chains originate from one sample sequenced in a study of technical replicates of blood from a few donors. Only in-frame clones appear in the TCRdb table, and some are missing; sequencing was by immunoSEQ multiplex PCR. The data hold about 88,000 clones, with approximately 94% observed a single time. Source material: T cells isolated from PBMCs. These receptors all come from a human donor in good health.

The genes are TRBV5-1 and TRBJ1-1; possibly TRBD1 for D (5 bases). This CDR3 has 18 residues. Per germline, CDR1 SGHRS and CDR2 YFSETQ. Trimming pared 0 bases from V and 8 bases from J, leaving 26 bases between. The chain's CDR3 is CASSLVQLFGGIPGEAFF. The CDR3 region has the DNA TGCGCCAGCAGCTTGGTCCAACTATTCGGTGGGATTCCAGGGGAAGCTTTCTTT. The variable domain in full, with the rest retrieved from reference TRBV5-1 and TRBJ1-1, is KAGVTQTPRYLIKTRGQQVTLSCSPISGHRSVSWYQQTPGQGLQFLFEYFSETQRNKGNFPGRFSGRQFSNSRSEMNVSTLELGDSALYLCASSLVQLFGGIPGEAFFGQGTRLTVV.

The gene calls are TRBV5-1 and TRBJ2-5, with a possible D match to TRBD1 (5 bases). The germline gives CDR1 SGHRS, CDR2 YFSETQ. V lost 1 base and J 4 bases, leaving 20 bases between the germline ends. The CDR3 length is 17 residues. DNA for the CDR3: TGCGCCAGCAGCTTGACCTTGGCGCAGGGAATAGGAGAGACCCAGTACTTC. It specifies CASSLTLAQGIGETQYF.

The J gene is TRBJ1-5, the V gene TRBV30; the match to TRBD1 covers 8 bases. This CDR3 has 15 residues. Germline V gene sequence: CDR1 GTSNPN, CDR2 SVGIG (reference sequence). V dropped 2 bases and J dropped 0; count of bases not matched to a gene: 3. The CDR3 DNA sequence: TGTGCCTGGAGTCAGGGGGCTGCTAGCAATCAGCCCCAGCATTTT. This encodes CAWSQGAASNQPQHF.